The TCR beta chain under discussion was sequenced for a study of blood T cells in healthy people across ages. It was with a sample-barcoded 5' primer and a J-beta primer mix that a second PCR of roughly 7 to 11 cycles was run. MiXCR was run by TCRdb on the 5' RACE reads, yielding one entry per CDR3 protein. The sample has 650,000 to 950,000 distinct CDR3 sequences; approximately 44% are singletons. This clonotype was found a few times. Germline V lookup: CDR1 LGHNA, CDR2 YSLEER. V lost 1 base and J 4 bases, leaving 10 bases between the germline ends. This CDR3 spans 14 amino acids. The sequencing sample was made of blood. The source of this sequence is a man in his 60s in good health. J is TRBJ1-1 and V is TRBV4-3; D not resolved. CDR3 sequence (DNA): TGCGCCAGCAGCCAAGTTCAAAGACCCACTGAAGCTTTCTTT. This encodes CASSQVQRPTEAFF.